The next 3 T cell receptor beta chains were all read from a single sample in a study of cytomegalovirus exposure and HLA in healthy donors. PCR amplification relied on 60 Vbeta primers (plus 13 Jbeta primers). Clones were sequenced by immunoSEQ multiplex PCR, and TCRdb holds only the in-frame ones, with some missing. Among some 200,000 clones, around 80% were seen once, and the ten largest hold roughly 0.6%. Sequencing input: PBMCs. The receptors here all came from a man aged 18-30 years in good health and CMV-seronegative.

J is TRBJ2-3 and V is TRBV18; 12 bases are shared with TRBD2. CDR1 is KGHSH, CDR2 LQKENI, per germline. The CDR3 runs 16 residues. The V segment lost 1 base and the J segment 5 bases; nucleotides outside the gene matches: 4. CDR3 DNA sequence: TGTGCCAGCTCACCACGACTAGCGGGAGCGGGAGATACGCAGTATTTT. Translated: CASSPRLAGAGDTQYF.

The rearrangement links TRBV27 to TRBJ2-1; 8 bases are a match to TRBD2. CDR1 MNHEY and CDR2 SMNVEV come from the germline V gene (reference sequence). The CDR3 spans 14 residues. V was clipped by 8 bases and J by 6 bases; unmatched bases: 9. The CDR3 reads CASSKISGVNEQFF. The CDR3 region has the DNA TGTGCCAGCTCCAAGATTAGCGGGGTCAATGAGCAGTTCTTC.

This clone is a singleton in its sample. The CDR3 DNA reads as TGTGCCAGCAGCTTTCTGAGTGAGGACACTGAAGCTTTCTTT. As protein: CASSFLSEDTEAFF. The gene calls are TRBV11-1 and TRBJ1-1; D is uncertain. CDR1 is SGHAT and CDR2 is FQDESV in the germline V gene (reference sequence). The CDR3 has 14 amino acids. The V end lost 3 bases, the J end lost 3 bases, and 11 bases lay between the germline ends.